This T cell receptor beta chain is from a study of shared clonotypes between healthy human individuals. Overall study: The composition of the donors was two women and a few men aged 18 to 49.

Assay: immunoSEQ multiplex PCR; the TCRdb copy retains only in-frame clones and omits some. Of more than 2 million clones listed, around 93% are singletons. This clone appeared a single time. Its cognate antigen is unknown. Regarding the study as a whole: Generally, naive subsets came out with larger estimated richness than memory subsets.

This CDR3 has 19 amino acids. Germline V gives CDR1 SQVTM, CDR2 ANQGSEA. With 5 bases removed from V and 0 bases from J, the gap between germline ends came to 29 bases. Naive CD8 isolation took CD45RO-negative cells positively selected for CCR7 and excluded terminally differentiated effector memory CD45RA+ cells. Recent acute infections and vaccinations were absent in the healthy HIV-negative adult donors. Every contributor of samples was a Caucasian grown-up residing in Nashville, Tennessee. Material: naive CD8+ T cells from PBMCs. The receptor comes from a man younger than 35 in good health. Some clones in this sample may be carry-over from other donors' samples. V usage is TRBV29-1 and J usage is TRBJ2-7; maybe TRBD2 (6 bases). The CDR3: CSVKGSVVAAGRSSYEQYF. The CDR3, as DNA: TGCAGCGTTAAAGGATCGGTAGTTGCGGCGGGACGAAGCTCCTACGAGCAGTACTTC.